These 27 T cell receptor beta chains were all obtained from the same sample, sequenced in a study of T cell changes during pregnancy in multiple sclerosis (dated by TCRdb to about 2019). The library was obtained by the immunoSEQ multiplex PCR assay. Not all clones reach the TCRdb copy of this immuneACCESS table, which keeps in-frame sequences only. Checked studies attribute under half of the gap to unresolved V genes and leave the rest unexplained. Recorded for this sample are tens of thousands of clones; about 92% of them occurred a single time. The ten largest clones capture less than 3% of the sample. The sample was peripheral blood, taken before pregnancy. All receptors come from a female donor with multiple sclerosis, enrolled in a pregnancy study.

A note on this clone: One end of the junction fails to match germline, which may point to a read error. The chain links TRBV5-1 to TRBJ2-5; TRBD1 matches 8 bases. Germline assignment: CDR1 SGHRS and CDR2 YFSETQ. This CDR3 has 13 amino acids. The CDR3 bases are TGCGCCAGCAGTTTGGACAGGGTGGAGACCCAGTACTTC. Translation gives CASSLDRVETQYF.

The chain recombines TRBV27 with TRBJ2-7; 7 bases line up with TRBD1. V lost 4 bases, J lost 0 bases, and 6 bases stayed unmatched. From germline, CDR1 is MNHEY and CDR2 SMNVEV (reference sequence). The CDR3 runs to 15 residues. This CDR3 reads CASSSWTGSSYEQYF. The CDR3 nucleotides are TGTGCCAGCAGTTCCTGGACAGGTTCCTCCTACGAGCAGTACTTC.

V and J are TRBV4-2 and TRBJ2-2; a possible D gene is TRBD2 (6 bases). Deletions cut 0 bases from V and 1 base from J, with 9 bases between. The CDR3 is 16 amino acids. Germline-derived CDR1 and CDR2 are LGHNA and YNFKEQ. Written as DNA, the CDR3 is TGTGCCAGCAGCCAAGATGGGGGAGGGAACACCGGGGAGCTGTTTTTT. Translation gives CASSQDGGGNTGELFF.

This clone is a singleton in its sample. V usage is TRBV7-9 and J usage is TRBJ2-7, with TRBD2 identical over 7 bases. V shed 10 bases and J 4 bases; nucleotides not matched to a gene: 7. The CDR3 extends over 12 amino acids. From germline, CDR1 is SEHNR and CDR2 FQNEAQ (reference sequence). This CDR3 reads CATGGSGYEQYF. CDR3 DNA sequence: TGTGCCACGGGGGGTAGCGGATACGAGCAGTACTTC.

This clone has more than one count but fewer than ten. The chain combines TRBV2 with TRBJ1-4; no firm D call. Germline CDR1 SNHLY, CDR2 FYNNEI. Trimming pared 6 bases from V and 0 bases from J, leaving 11 bases between. The CDR3 covers 15 residues. This chain's CDR3 is CASRAYKSTNEKLFF. Here the CDR3 DNA reads TGTGCCAGCAGAGCGTACAAGTCAACTAATGAAAAACTGTTTTTT.

This clone occurred once. The chain is built from TRBV5-4 and TRBJ1-4; weak D call: TRBD1 (5 bases). The CDR3 extends over 15 amino acids. Germline CDR1 SGHNT, CDR2 YYREEE (reference sequence). Trimming stripped 5 bases from V and 0 bases from J, with 11 bases between. The CDR3 region is CASRRGTATNEKLFF. CDR3 nucleotides: TGTGCCAGCAGACGGGGGACTGCAACTAATGAAAAACTGTTTTTT.

The chain couples TRBV7-6 to TRBJ1-5; 9 nucleotides match TRBD1. The CDR3 has 18 residues. Trimming cost V 5 bases and J 0 bases; bases outside gene matches: 11. Germline V lookup: CDR1 SGHVS, CDR2 FNYEAQ. DNA of the CDR3: TGTGCCAGCAGCGCCGGGACAGGGACCTTTTTTAGCAATCAGCCCCAGCATTTT. It specifies CASSAGTGTFFSNQPQHF.

The chain joins TRBV19 to TRBJ2-1, with a tentative D call TRBD2 (5 bases). The ends were cut back, 4 bases at V and 8 bases at J, with 12 bases in the middle. The CDR3 runs 13 residues. CDR1 and CDR2 from the germline V gene are LNHDA and SQIVND (reference sequence). The CDR3 loop is CASSTTSLDEQFF. The CDR3 DNA reads TGTGCCAGTAGTACAACTAGTCTGGATGAGCAGTTCTTC.

The chain employs TRBV9 and TRBJ2-7; 16 bases are a match to TRBD2. Germline trimming cut 2 bases from V and 6 bases from J; bases unmatched to any gene: 8. This CDR3 region has 17 residues. Germline CDR1 reads SGDLS; CDR2 reads YYNGEE. This chain's CDR3 is CASSVGLAGGPLSEQYF. The CDR3 DNA follows: TGTGCCAGCAGCGTGGGACTAGCGGGAGGGCCGCTTTCCGAGCAGTACTTC.

This chain uses TRBV7-9 with TRBJ1-4, with 9 positions matching TRBD1. Trimming took 5 bases from V and 7 from J; bases not matched to a gene: 14. This CDR3 region has 17 residues. Per the germline V gene, CDR1 is SEHNR and CDR2 is FQNEAQ (reference sequence). The CDR3 sequence: CASSTQHPGTGTEKLFF. Written as DNA, the CDR3 is TGTGCCAGCAGCACGCAGCACCCCGGGACAGGGACTGAAAAACTGTTTTTT.

The chain links TRBV15 to TRBJ1-1, with 8 bases that match TRBD1. This CDR3 has 16 amino acids. The V segment lost 1 base and the J segment 5 bases; nucleotides outside the gene matches: 9. Germline V gives CDR1 LNHNV, CDR2 YYDKDF (reference sequence). CDR3 in amino acids: CATSRVRAGGRTEAFF. The CDR3 DNA follows: TGTGCCACCAGCAGAGTCCGGGCAGGGGGCAGGACTGAAGCTTTCTTT. Filled out from reference TRBV15 and TRBJ1-1, the complete variable domain reads DAMVIQNPRYQVTQFGKPVTLSCSQTLNHNVMYWYQQKSSQAPKLLFHYYDKDFNNEADTPDNFQSRRPNTSFCFLDIRSPGLGDTAMYLCATSRVRAGGRTEAFFGQGTRLTVV.

V is TRBV5-1 and J is TRBJ2-7; D unclear. The CDR3 extends over 13 amino acids. CDR1 is SGHRS and CDR2 is YFSETQ in the germline V gene. Trimming took 0 bases from V and 3 from J, leaving 7 bases between them. The CDR3 here is CASSLVSYYEQYF. DNA of the CDR3: TGCGCCAGCAGCTTGGTTTCCTACTACGAGCAGTACTTC. Full variable domain (rest looked up from reference TRBV5-1 and TRBJ2-7): KAGVTQTPRYLIKTRGQQVTLSCSPISGHRSVSWYQQTPGQGLQFLFEYFSETQRNKGNFPGRFSGRQFSNSRSEMNVSTLELGDSALYLCASSLVSYYEQYFGPGTRLTVT.

This sequence joins TRBV7-6 and TRBJ2-2; weak D call: TRBD2 (5 bases). CDR3 length: 15 amino acids. The germline CDR1 and CDR2 sequences are SGHVS and FNYEAQ. The V gene lost 5 bases and the J gene lost 5 bases, with 15 bases spanning the gap. DNA for the CDR3: TGTGCCAGCAGCACAGCTACCCGGGGAACCGGGGAGCTGTTTTTT. It is translated as CASSTATRGTGELFF.

The CDR3 is CASSARTVPSGANVLTF. The CDR3 DNA reads as TGTGCCAGCAGCGCCAGGACAGTCCCTTCTGGGGCCAACGTCCTGACTTTC. This chain joins TRBV9 and TRBJ2-6, with TRBD1 as a possible D gene (6 bases). Germline loops: CDR1 SGDLS, CDR2 YYNGEE. CDR3 length equals 17 residues. V was cut by 3 bases and J by 1 base, with 14 bases left in between.

The chain employs TRBV4-2 and TRBJ1-2, with TRBD1 matching over 7 bases. CDR1 and CDR2 (germline): LGHNA, YNFKEQ. This CDR3 contains 14 residues. Trimming removed 6 bases from V and 0 bases from J; junction bases left unmatched: 4. In DNA form, the CDR3 reads TGTGCCAGCAGACAGGGGATTCCTAACTATGGCTACACCTTC. This sequence encodes CASRQGIPNYGYTF.

The CDR3 DNA follows: TGTGCCACCAGCAGAGGCCGGGACAGGGGAAGGGGTGACGAGCAGTACTTC. It encodes CATSRGRDRGRGDEQYF. This chain connects TRBV15 to TRBJ2-7; 10 nucleotides match TRBD1. V lost 1 base, J lost 5 bases, and 11 bases stayed unmatched. Germline assignment: CDR1 LNHNV and CDR2 YYDKDF (reference sequence). This CDR3 contains 17 residues.

In the case of this clone: Other DNA sequences in this specimen translate into the identical CDR3. This sequence joins TRBV5-1 and TRBJ1-1; D may be TRBD1 (5 bases). V was pared by 2 bases and J by 2 bases, with 7 bases between. The CDR3 is 13 residues long. Germline CDR1 reads SGHRS; CDR2 reads YFSETQ. CDR3 nucleotides: TGCGCCAGCAGCTTACAGGCCAACACTGAAGCTTTCTTT. Encoded protein: CASSLQANTEAFF.

This chain joins TRBV4-2 and TRBJ2-7; TRBD2 matches at 14 bases. This CDR3 comprises 16 residues. Germline CDR1 is LGHNA and CDR2 is YNFKEQ. The ends lost 2 bases at V and 5 bases at J; junction bases unmatched: 5. This CDR3 is CASSQTGTSGSDEQYF. In DNA, the CDR3 is TGTGCCAGCAGCCAAACCGGGACTAGCGGGAGCGACGAGCAGTACTTC.

J is TRBJ2-5 and V is TRBV28, with D hard to call. Deletions cut 3 bases from V and 4 bases from J, with 3 bases between. The CDR3 runs 11 residues. Germline V gene data show CDR1 as MDHEN and CDR2 as SYDVKM. CDR3 sequence reads: CASSFRETQYF. CDR3 sequence (DNA): TGTGCCAGCAGTTTTAGAGAGACCCAGTACTTC.

The chain joins TRBV28 to TRBJ1-2, with D perhaps matching TRBD1 (6 bases). V gave up 10 bases and J gave up 2 bases, with 8 bases separating them. The CDR3 loop spans 11 amino acids. Germline V lookup: CDR1 MDHEN, CDR2 SYDVKM. The CDR3 sequence is CAITGNYGYTF. The CDR3 DNA reads TGTGCCATAACAGGGAACTATGGCTACACCTTC.

The chain uses TRBV27 and TRBJ1-2; 12 positions match TRBD1. CDR3 length: 19 amino acids. V shed 8 bases and J 8 bases; nucleotides not matched to a gene: 24. Germline CDR1 and CDR2: MNHEY and SMNVEV (reference sequence). The CDR3 nucleotides read TGTGCCAGCGGTTACCGGCCCGGGACAGGGGGCTATCGTGGCCAGGGCTACACCTTC. This encodes CASGYRPGTGGYRGQGYTF.

This sequence joins TRBV4-2 and TRBJ2-7; TRBD2 aligns across 8 bases. The V gene end was trimmed by 4 bases and the J gene end by 3 bases; junction bases not matched to a gene: 11. The V gene's germline CDR1 is LGHNA and CDR2 YNFKEQ. The CDR3 covers 16 residues. Written as DNA, the CDR3 is TGTGCCAGCAGCCTCCTTGGTAGCGGGGACATCTACGAGCAGTACTTC. It is translated as CASSLLGSGDIYEQYF.

V usage is TRBV19 and J usage is TRBJ1-2, with D unresolved. The CDR3 has 12 residues. Germline-derived CDR1 and CDR2 are LNHDA and SQIVND (reference sequence). V was pared by 6 bases and J by 6 bases, with 11 bases between. The CDR3 DNA reads TGTGCCAGTAGCAACGGTTATAATGGCTACACCTTC. Amino acids: CASSNGYNGYTF.

The chain uses TRBV6-6 and TRBJ1-2, with 8 positions matching TRBD1. Germline CDR1 MNHNY, CDR2 SVGAGI (reference sequence). Germline trimming cut 4 bases from V and 7 bases from J; bases unmatched to any gene: 5. This CDR3 has 13 residues. For the CDR3, the DNA is TGTGCCAGCAGTTCAGGGGGCGCAGGTGGCTACACCTTC. It is translated as CASSSGGAGGYTF.

The gene calls are TRBV25-1 and TRBJ1-1; TRBD1 matches at 9 bases. CDR3 length: 15 residues. CDR1 and CDR2 from the germline V gene are MGHDK and SYGVNS. The J segment lost 6 bases and the V segment lost 0 bases, leaving 5 bases of the junction unmatched. The CDR3 region is CASSEYAGTGSEAFF. The CDR3 coding sequence is TGTGCCAGCAGTGAATATGCCGGGACAGGGTCTGAAGCTTTCTTT.

This clone was observed once. The chain joins TRBV6-5 to TRBJ1-5; 7 positions agree with TRBD1. Per the germline V gene, CDR1 is MNHEY and CDR2 is SVGAGI. This CDR3 spans 13 amino acids. V lost 11 bases to trimming and J lost 4 bases; unmatched junction nucleotides: 8. CDR3 in DNA: TGTGCCTGCGGAGGACAGGTTAATCAGCCCCAGCATTTT. This codes for CACGGQVNQPQHF.

Only one count was recorded for this clone. The rearrangement joins TRBV15 to TRBJ2-1, with 8 bases fitting TRBD2. The length of the CDR3 is 16 residues. In germline, CDR1 is LNHNV, CDR2 YYDKDF (reference sequence). The V segment lost 6 bases and the J segment 10 bases; nucleotides outside the gene matches: 17. DNA of the CDR3: TGTGCCACCAGTCGAGGGGGTTTGGCGGGAGGTCGGGAGCAGTTCTTC. Amino acid sequence: CATSRGGLAGGREQFF.